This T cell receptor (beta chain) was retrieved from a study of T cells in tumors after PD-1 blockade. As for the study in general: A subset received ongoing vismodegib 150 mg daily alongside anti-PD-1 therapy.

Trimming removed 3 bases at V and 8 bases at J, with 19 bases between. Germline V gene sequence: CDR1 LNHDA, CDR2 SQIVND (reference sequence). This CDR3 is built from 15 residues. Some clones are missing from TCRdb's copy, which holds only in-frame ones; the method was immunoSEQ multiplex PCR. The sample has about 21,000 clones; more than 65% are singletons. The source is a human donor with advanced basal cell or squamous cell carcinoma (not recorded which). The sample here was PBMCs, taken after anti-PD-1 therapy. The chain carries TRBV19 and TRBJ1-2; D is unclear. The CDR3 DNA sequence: TGTGCCAGTAGTATCGGAGGAGAGGCCCTATGGGGCTACACCTTC. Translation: CASSIGGEALWGYTF.